This TCR beta chain was sequenced for a study of monozygotic twins with inflammatory bowel disease. Regarding the study as a whole: Between concordant and discordant twins, repertoire similarity failed to differ, a result that limited power may explain. Healthy co-twins, by inverse Simpson, had higher TCRbeta diversity than their siblings with IBD. Patient repertoires may have gained variability from differing immunosuppressive treatments.

The CDR3 is 14 amino acids. Germline V lookup: CDR1 DFQATT, CDR2 SNEGSKA (reference sequence). Whole blood supplied total RNA, and T cells were not sorted. Concerning this clonotype: Its target is unknown.

TCRdb reprocessed the 5' RACE reads, keeping one entry per CDR3 protein, no DNA. This sample's table reports a few hundred thousand distinct CDR3 sequences. Sample: blood. The clonotype comes from a human donor with ulcerative colitis or Crohn's disease, or a healthy co-twin of an affected twin (not recorded which). This chain links TRBV20-1 with TRBJ1-1. The CDR3 sequence is CSARDRLVDTEAFF.